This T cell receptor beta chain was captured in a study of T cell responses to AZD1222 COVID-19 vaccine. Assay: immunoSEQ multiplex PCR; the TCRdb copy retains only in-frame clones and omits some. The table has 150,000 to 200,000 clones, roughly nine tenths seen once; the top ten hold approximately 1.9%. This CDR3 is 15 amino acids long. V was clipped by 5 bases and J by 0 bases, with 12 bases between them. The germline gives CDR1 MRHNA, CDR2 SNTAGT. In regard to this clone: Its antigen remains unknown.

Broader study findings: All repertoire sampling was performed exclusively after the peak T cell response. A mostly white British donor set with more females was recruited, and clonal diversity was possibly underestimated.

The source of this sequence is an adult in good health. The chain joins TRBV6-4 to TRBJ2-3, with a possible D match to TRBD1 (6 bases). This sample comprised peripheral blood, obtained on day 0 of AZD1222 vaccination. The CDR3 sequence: CASSRGRGSTDTQYF. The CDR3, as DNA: TGTGCCAGCAGTCGGGGCAGGGGAAGCACAGATACGCAGTATTTT.